This record covers a single T cell receptor (beta chain). Trimming removed 10 bases at V and 4 bases at J, with 9 bases between. This CDR3 has 11 amino acids. Germline CDR1 and CDR2: MNHEY and SVGAGI. Only in-frame clones appear in the TCRdb table, and some are missing; sequencing was by immunoSEQ multiplex PCR. This sample has hundreds of thousands of clones, with 75% to 90% found just once. This sample was included in a study of blood T cell repertoires in COVID-19. Study as a whole: From T cells, B-cell-depleted T cells, or PBMCs came the material, which was cDNA or gDNA.

The TCR sequence derives from a young man who had recovered from COVID-19. Source material: PBMCs or T cells enriched from blood (not recorded which). This chain joins TRBV6-5 and TRBJ2-3; D remains ambiguous. In nucleotides, the CDR3 is TGTGCCATTTTATCCCCAGATACGCAGTATTTT. Translation gives CAILSPDTQYF.